The 26 T cell receptor beta chains listed next were all sequenced from one sample in a study of blood T cell repertoires in COVID-19. Here immunoSEQ multiplex PCR was the method, and the copy in TCRdb shows in-frame clones only, minus some. The sample lists 120,000 to 150,000 clones; approximately 88% were seen once. Input material: peripheral blood. The receptors were sampled from a woman in her fifties or sixties with acute or convalescent COVID-19.

The chain employs TRBV5-1 and TRBJ2-2; TRBD2 matches 11 bases. This CDR3 is built from 17 residues. CDR1 is SGHRS and CDR2 is YFSETQ in the germline V gene. J gave up 3 bases and V 4 bases, and 8 bases lay outside the gene matches. The CDR3 is CASSRWGLADDTGELFF. CDR3 sequence (DNA): TGCGCCAGCAGCAGATGGGGACTAGCGGATGACACCGGGGAGCTGTTTTTT. The whole variable domain, filled in from reference TRBV5-1 and TRBJ2-2, reads KAGVTQTPRYLIKTRGQQVTLSCSPISGHRSVSWYQQTPGQGLQFLFEYFSETQRNKGNFPGRFSGRQFSNSRSEMNVSTLELGDSALYLCASSRWGLADDTGELFFGEGSRLTVL.

The sample holds one count of this clone. The rearrangement links TRBV6-5 to TRBJ2-7; weak D call: TRBD1 (6 bases). In germline, CDR1 is MNHEY, CDR2 SVGAGI. V gave up 2 bases and J gave up 1 base, with 12 bases separating them. This CDR3 is built from 15 residues. In nucleotides, the CDR3 is TGTGCCAGCAGTTACGGGGCAGGGGAGTCCTACGAGCAGTACTTC. This encodes CASSYGAGESYEQYF.

This clone came up once. The chain carries TRBV19 and TRBJ2-2, with D possibly TRBD1 on 6 matching bases. V lost 5 bases, J lost 9 bases, and 16 bases lay in between. Germline CDR1 LNHDA, CDR2 SQIVND (reference sequence). The CDR3 spans 14 residues. In DNA, the CDR3 is TGTGCCAGTAGTCCCGGACAGCCCGACCGGGAGCTGTTTTTT. This translates into CASSPGQPDRELFF.

The V and J genes are TRBV30 and TRBJ2-1; no reliable D call. Germline CDR1 and CDR2: GTSNPN and SVGIG (reference sequence). CDR3 size: 13 residues. Trimming stripped 3 bases from V and 8 bases from J, with 14 bases between. DNA of the CDR3: TGTGCCTGGAGCCAAAATTGGGCTCATGAGCAGTTCTTC. It specifies CAWSQNWAHEQFF.

The chain employs TRBV7-8 and TRBJ1-3; weak D call: TRBD1 (6 bases). V was trimmed by 7 bases and J by 0 bases, leaving 13 bases between them. The CDR3 sequence is 15 residues long. From germline, CDR1 is SGHVS and CDR2 FQNEAQ. The CDR3 region is CASIKGGFSGNTIYF. DNA of the CDR3: TGTGCCAGCATCAAAGGGGGTTTCTCTGGAAACACCATATATTTT.

This clone has just a few counts. The chain joins TRBV7-9 to TRBJ1-3; tentatively, D is TRBD1 (6 bases). The CDR3 runs 13 residues. Germline V gene lookup returns CDR1 SEHNR and CDR2 FQNEAQ (reference sequence). Written as DNA, the CDR3 is TGTGCATCAGGGGTGCGCTCTGGAAACACCATATATTTT. It encodes CASGVRSGNTIYF. Full variable domain (remainder filled in from reference TRBV7-9 and TRBJ1-3): DTGVSQNPRHKITKRGQNVTFRCDPISEHNRLYWYRQTLGQGPEFLTYFQNEAQLEKSRLLSDRFSAERPKGSFSTLEIQRTEQGDSAMYLCASGVRSGNTIYFGEGSWLTVV.

The chain combines TRBV5-4 with TRBJ1-1; possible D gene TRBD1, 6 bases. Per the germline V gene, CDR1 is SGHNT and CDR2 is YYREEE (reference sequence). There are 13 residues in the CDR3. V lost 5 bases and J 4 bases, leaving 12 bases between the germline ends. The CDR3 coding sequence is TGTGCCAGCAGTTTTGACAGGTGCACTGAAGCTTTCTTT. This encodes CASSFDRCTEAFF.

Points on this clone: Other nucleotide sequences from this sample produce the same CDR3. The chain joins TRBV24-1 to TRBJ2-5; 7 nucleotides match TRBD1. Germline lookup yields CDR1 KGHDR and CDR2 SFDVKD. After removal of 7 bases from V and 0 bases from J, the junction contained 4 bases not matched to a gene. The CDR3 consists of 14 residues. CDR3 amino acids: CATSQTGYQETQYF. The CDR3 DNA follows: TGTGCCACCAGCCAGACAGGGTACCAAGAGACCCAGTACTTC.

This chain connects TRBV2 to TRBJ2-7; 11 bases map to TRBD1. The CDR3 is 14 residues long. The V gene's germline CDR1 is SNHLY and CDR2 FYNNEI. Trimming cost V 4 bases and J 2 bases; bases outside gene matches: 1. In DNA form, the CDR3 reads TGTGCCAGCAGTGCGGACAGGGGGCCCTACGAGCAGTACTTC. Protein: CASSADRGPYEQYF.

This rearrangement joins TRBV9 to TRBJ1-3, with 7 nucleotides matching TRBD1. Trimming cost V 0 bases and J 9 bases; bases outside gene matches: 12. From germline, CDR1 is SGDLS and CDR2 YYNGEE. There are 16 residues in the CDR3. CDR3 nucleotide sequence: TGTGCCAGCAGCGTAGGGAGCTTGACAGGGAGAAGCACCATATATTTT. It specifies CASSVGSLTGRSTIYF.

The rearrangement joins TRBV7-9 to TRBJ1-1; D not resolved. Trimming stripped 3 bases from V and 5 bases from J, with 13 bases between. In germline, CDR1 is SEHNR, CDR2 FQNEAQ (reference sequence). CDR3 length equals 14 residues. The CDR3 is CASSLSQDLTEAFF. The CDR3 nucleotides read TGTGCCAGCAGCTTGTCCCAGGATCTTACTGAAGCTTTCTTT.

The J gene is TRBJ2-7, the V gene TRBV6-6, with D possibly matching TRBD2 (6 bases). This CDR3 comprises 15 residues. V was trimmed by 1 base and J by 3 bases, leaving 13 bases between them. The germline gives CDR1 MNHNY, CDR2 SVGAGI (reference sequence). CDR3 amino acids: CASSYWRGEHYEQYF. CDR3 coding DNA: TGTGCCAGCAGTTACTGGCGGGGAGAACACTACGAGCAGTACTTC.

This chain links TRBV9 with TRBJ1-2; D is perhaps TRBD1 (5 bases). Germline-derived CDR1 and CDR2 are SGDLS and YYNGEE. Trimming stripped 0 bases from V and 2 bases from J, with 11 bases between. This CDR3 spans 15 amino acids. The CDR3, as DNA: TGTGCCAGCAGCGTAGGGGGCGGGGAGAACTATGGCTACACCTTC. Its protein product is CASSVGGGENYGYTF.

The chain is built from TRBV6-1 and TRBJ2-3; 9 bases map to TRBD1. Germline V gives CDR1 MNHNS, CDR2 SASEGT. V was clipped by 4 bases and J by 3 bases; unmatched bases: 11. The CDR3 length is 17 residues. The CDR3 protein is CASSVTQGADWTDTQYF. CDR3 bases: TGTGCCAGCAGTGTTACACAGGGGGCGGATTGGACAGATACGCAGTATTTT.

The chain recombines TRBV19 with TRBJ1-2; 7 nucleotides align to TRBD1. The CDR3 totals 14 residues. Germline CDR1 is LNHDA and CDR2 is SQIVND (reference sequence). J lost 5 bases, V lost 3 bases, and 6 bases had no gene match. The CDR3 loop is CASSIAGRGYGYTF. CDR3 coding DNA: TGTGCCAGTAGTATCGCGGGCAGGGGGTATGGCTACACCTTC.

J is TRBJ1-2 and V is TRBV15; 7 bases match TRBD1. The CDR3 loop spans 14 amino acids. V dropped 3 bases and J dropped 8; count of bases not matched to a gene: 9. Per the germline V gene, CDR1 is LNHNV and CDR2 is YYDKDF (reference sequence). The CDR3 is CATSRVVGGSGYTF. Written as DNA, the CDR3 is TGTGCCACCAGCAGGGTCGTAGGGGGCAGCGGCTACACCTTC. The whole variable domain, filled in from reference TRBV15 and TRBJ1-2, reads DAMVIQNPRYQVTQFGKPVTLSCSQTLNHNVMYWYQQKSSQAPKLLFHYYDKDFNNEADTPDNFQSRRPNTSFCFLDIRSPGLGDTAMYLCATSRVVGGSGYTFGSGTRLTVV.

CDR3 amino acids: CAWSGDGGTDEAFF. CDR3 coding DNA: TGTGCCTGGAGTGGGGACGGGGGTACGGATGAAGCTTTCTTT. The V gene is TRBV30, the J gene TRBJ1-1; D possibly corresponds to TRBD1 (5 bases). Germline CDR1 is GTSNPN and CDR2 is SVGIG (reference sequence). The CDR3 has 14 amino acids. The V end was cut by 1 base, the J end by 7 bases, with 16 bases between.

The V and J genes are TRBV6-5 and TRBJ2-3, with D unresolved. V was shortened by 0 bases and J by 5 bases, with 9 bases between the two germline ends. CDR3 length equals 14 residues. Germline CDR1 MNHEY, CDR2 SVGAGI. The DNA of the CDR3 is TGTGCCAGCAGTTACTCGAATTCAGGAGATACGCAGTATTTT. This encodes CASSYSNSGDTQYF.

The V gene is TRBV3-1 (or the pseudogene TRBV3-2), the J gene TRBJ2-3; 7 positions agree with TRBD2. The CDR3 spans 17 residues. Germline values: CDR1 LGHDT, CDR2 YNNKEL (reference sequence). V trimming: 4 bases; J trimming: 1 base; junction bases outside the gene matches: 11. The DNA of the CDR3 is TGTGCCAGCAGCCCCCCTCTCGGGGGGTCCCGCACAGATACGCAGTATTTT. Amino acids: CASSPPLGGSRTDTQYF.

This clone showed up just once. This chain links TRBV5-4 with TRBJ1-1; D unclear. CDR1 is SGHNT and CDR2 is YYREEE in the germline V gene (reference sequence). Trimming cost V 4 bases and J 0 bases, with 10 bases left between them. The CDR3 has 14 amino acids. The CDR3 DNA is TGTGCCAGCAGCCTGTCGCCTATGAACACTGAAGCTTTCTTT. Translating it yields CASSLSPMNTEAFF.

This clone was seen just once. The CDR3 region is CASSYLADGYTF. The CDR3 DNA sequence: TGTGCCAGCAGTTACTTGGCGGATGGCTACACCTTC. The J gene is TRBJ1-2, the V gene TRBV6-5; no firm D call. Trimming took 1 base from V and 6 from J, leaving 6 bases between them. The CDR3 loop spans 12 amino acids. Germline V gene lookup returns CDR1 MNHEY and CDR2 SVGAGI.

This chain connects TRBV18 to TRBJ2-7; D may be TRBD1 (6 bases). The CDR3 is 13 residues long. From germline, CDR1 is KGHSH and CDR2 LQKENI. V gave up 3 bases and J gave up 3 bases, with 9 bases separating them. In DNA, the CDR3 is TGTGCCAGCTCACCCGGACAGTTCTACGAGCAGTACTTC. As protein: CASSPGQFYEQYF.

Written as DNA, the CDR3 is TGTGCCAGCTCATCCAAGGGTGTCAGCGGGAGCTCCTACAATGAGCAGTTCTTC. Its translation: CASSSKGVSGSSYNEQFF. The rearrangement links TRBV18 to TRBJ2-1; TRBD2 agrees at 8 bases. Germline CDR1 is KGHSH and CDR2 is LQKENI. The length of the CDR3 is 18 residues. J was trimmed by 0 bases and V by 5 bases; bases with no gene match: 12.

V and J are TRBV5-4 and TRBJ1-2, with 7 bases identical to TRBD1. With 2 bases clipped from V and 4 bases from J, the junction kept 8 bases outside the gene matches. The germline CDR1 and CDR2 sequences are SGHNT and YYREEE (reference sequence). The CDR3 is 15 amino acids. DNA for the CDR3: TGTGCCAGCAGCTTCTCGTCTCCAGGGGGCTATGGCTACACCTTC. This encodes CASSFSSPGGYGYTF.

J is TRBJ1-1 and V is TRBV5-1; D might be TRBD1 (6 bases). There are 14 residues in the CDR3. The V end was cut by 4 bases, the J end by 3 bases, with 13 bases between. Germline assignment: CDR1 SGHRS and CDR2 YFSETQ. CDR3 sequence (DNA): TGCGCCAGCAGCCTTCAGCCAGGGGACACTGAAGCTTTCTTT. This sequence encodes CASSLQPGDTEAFF. The whole variable domain, filled in from reference TRBV5-1 and TRBJ1-1, reads KAGVTQTPRYLIKTRGQQVTLSCSPISGHRSVSWYQQTPGQGLQFLFEYFSETQRNKGNFPGRFSGRQFSNSRSEMNVSTLELGDSALYLCASSLQPGDTEAFFGQGTRLTVV.

This chain joins TRBV5-4 and TRBJ2-2, with D maybe TRBD2 (5 bases). The CDR3 is made up of 14 amino acids. Deletions cut 0 bases from V and 3 bases from J, with 6 bases between. CDR1 and CDR2 (germline): SGHNT, YYREEE (reference sequence). The CDR3 reads CASSLGEYTGELFF. Written as DNA, the CDR3 is TGTGCCAGCAGCTTGGGGGAGTACACCGGGGAGCTGTTTTTT.